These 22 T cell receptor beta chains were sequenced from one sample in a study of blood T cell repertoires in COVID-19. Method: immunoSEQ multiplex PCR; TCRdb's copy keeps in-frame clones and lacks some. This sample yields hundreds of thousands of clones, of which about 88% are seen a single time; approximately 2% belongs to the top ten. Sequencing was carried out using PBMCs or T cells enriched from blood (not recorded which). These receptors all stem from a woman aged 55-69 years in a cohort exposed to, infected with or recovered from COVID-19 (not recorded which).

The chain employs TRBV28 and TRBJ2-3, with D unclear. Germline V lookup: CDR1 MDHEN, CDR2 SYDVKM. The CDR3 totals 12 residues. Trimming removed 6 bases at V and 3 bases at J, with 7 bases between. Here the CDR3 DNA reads TGTGCCAGCAGCCGACTTACAGATACGCAGTATTTT. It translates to CASSRLTDTQYF.

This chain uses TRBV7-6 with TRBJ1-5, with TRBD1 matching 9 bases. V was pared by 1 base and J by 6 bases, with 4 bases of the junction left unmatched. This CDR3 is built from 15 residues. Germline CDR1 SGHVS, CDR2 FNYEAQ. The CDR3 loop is CASSLGTGEGQPQHF. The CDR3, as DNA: TGTGCCAGCAGCTTAGGGACAGGGGAGGGTCAGCCCCAGCATTTT.

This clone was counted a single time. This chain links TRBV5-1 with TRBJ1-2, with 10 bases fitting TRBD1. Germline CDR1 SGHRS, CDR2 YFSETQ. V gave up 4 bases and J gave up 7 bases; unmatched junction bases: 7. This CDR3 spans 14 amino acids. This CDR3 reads CASSPDRGQSGYTF. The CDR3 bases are TGCGCCAGCAGCCCCGACAGGGGGCAAAGTGGCTACACCTTC.

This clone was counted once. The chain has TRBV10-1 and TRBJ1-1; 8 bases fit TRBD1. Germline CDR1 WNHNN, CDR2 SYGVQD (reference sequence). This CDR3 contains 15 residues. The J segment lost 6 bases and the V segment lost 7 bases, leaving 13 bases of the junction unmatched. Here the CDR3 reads CASTFRDRGQPEAFF. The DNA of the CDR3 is TGCGCCAGCACCTTCCGAGACAGGGGTCAACCTGAAGCTTTCTTT.

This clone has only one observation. Here the CDR3 DNA reads TGTGCCAGCAGCCGAGAGACTAGCGGGCCGATTAATGAGCAGTTCTTC. Protein product: CASSRETSGPINEQFF. J is TRBJ2-1 and V is TRBV6-2 or TRBV6-3; 10 bases map to TRBD2. With 6 bases clipped from V and 7 bases from J, the junction kept 12 bases outside the gene matches. This CDR3 is built from 16 residues. The V gene's germline CDR1 is MNHEY and CDR2 SVGEGT.

The CDR3: CASSNRTGGYTF. The CDR3, as DNA: TGTGCCAGTAGTAACAGGACCGGTGGCTACACCTTC. This chain uses TRBV19 with TRBJ1-2; TRBD1 is a possible D gene (5 bases). The germline gives CDR1 LNHDA, CDR2 SQIVND (reference sequence). CDR3 length: 12 residues. The V gene lost 4 bases and the J gene lost 7 bases, with 10 bases spanning the gap.

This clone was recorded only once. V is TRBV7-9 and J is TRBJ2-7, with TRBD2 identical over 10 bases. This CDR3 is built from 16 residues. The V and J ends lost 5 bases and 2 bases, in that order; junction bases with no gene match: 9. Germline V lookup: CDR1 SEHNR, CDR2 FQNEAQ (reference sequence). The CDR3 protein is CASSRDVAGGTYEQYF. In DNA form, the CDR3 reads TGTGCCAGCAGCCGCGACGTAGCGGGAGGTACCTACGAGCAGTACTTC.

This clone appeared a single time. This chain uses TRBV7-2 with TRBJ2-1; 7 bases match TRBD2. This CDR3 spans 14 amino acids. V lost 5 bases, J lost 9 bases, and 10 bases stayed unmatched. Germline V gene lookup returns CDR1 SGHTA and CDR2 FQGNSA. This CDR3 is CASSPWTSSGEQFF. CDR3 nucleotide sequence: TGTGCCAGCAGCCCCTGGACTAGTTCCGGTGAGCAGTTCTTC.

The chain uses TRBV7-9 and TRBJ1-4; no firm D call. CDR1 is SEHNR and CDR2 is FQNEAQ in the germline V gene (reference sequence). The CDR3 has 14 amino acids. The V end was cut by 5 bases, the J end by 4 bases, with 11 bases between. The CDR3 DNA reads TGTGCCAGCAGCCAGGAGGGAATTAATGAAAAACTGTTTTTT. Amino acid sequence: CASSQEGINEKLFF.

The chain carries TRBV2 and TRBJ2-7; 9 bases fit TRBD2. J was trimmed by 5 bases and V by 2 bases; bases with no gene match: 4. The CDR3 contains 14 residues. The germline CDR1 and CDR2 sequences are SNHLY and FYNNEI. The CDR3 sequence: CASSETSGWDEQYF. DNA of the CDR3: TGTGCCAGCAGTGAAACTAGCGGGTGGGACGAGCAGTACTTC.

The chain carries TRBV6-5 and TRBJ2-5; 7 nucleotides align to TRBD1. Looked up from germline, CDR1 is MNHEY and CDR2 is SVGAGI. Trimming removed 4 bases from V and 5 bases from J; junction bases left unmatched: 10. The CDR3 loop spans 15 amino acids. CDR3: CASSFQGIQGETQYF. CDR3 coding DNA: TGTGCCAGCAGTTTTCAGGGAATACAGGGGGAGACCCAGTACTTC.

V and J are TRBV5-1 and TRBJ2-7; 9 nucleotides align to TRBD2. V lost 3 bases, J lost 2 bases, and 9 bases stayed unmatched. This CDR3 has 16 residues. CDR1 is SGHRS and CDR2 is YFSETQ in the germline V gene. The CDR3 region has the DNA TGCGCCAGCAGCTCCCTATCTAGCGGGATAACCTACGAGCAGTACTTC. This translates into CASSSLSSGITYEQYF. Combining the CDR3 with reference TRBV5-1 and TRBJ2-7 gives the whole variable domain KAGVTQTPRYLIKTRGQQVTLSCSPISGHRSVSWYQQTPGQGLQFLFEYFSETQRNKGNFPGRFSGRQFSNSRSEMNVSTLELGDSALYLCASSSLSSGITYEQYFGPGTRLTVT.

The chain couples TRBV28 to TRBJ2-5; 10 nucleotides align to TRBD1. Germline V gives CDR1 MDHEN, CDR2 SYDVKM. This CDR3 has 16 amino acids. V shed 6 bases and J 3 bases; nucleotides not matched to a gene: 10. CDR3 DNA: TGTGCCAGCAGCCCCGGGACAGGGGTTGGGAAAGAGACCCAGTACTTC. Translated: CASSPGTGVGKETQYF.

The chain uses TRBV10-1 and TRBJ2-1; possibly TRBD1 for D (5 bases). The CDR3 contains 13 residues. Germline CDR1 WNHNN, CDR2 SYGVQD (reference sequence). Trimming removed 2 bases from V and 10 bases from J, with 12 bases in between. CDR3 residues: CASSERQPGEQFF. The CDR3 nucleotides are TGCGCCAGCAGTGAGCGACAGCCCGGGGAGCAGTTCTTC.

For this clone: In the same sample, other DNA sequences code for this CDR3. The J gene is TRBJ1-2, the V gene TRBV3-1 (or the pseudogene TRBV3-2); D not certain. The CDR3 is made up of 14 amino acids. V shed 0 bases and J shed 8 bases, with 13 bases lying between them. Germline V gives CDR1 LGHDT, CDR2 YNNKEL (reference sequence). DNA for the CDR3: TGTGCCAGCAGCCAAGAGAGCAGGTCAGACGGCTACACCTTC. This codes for CASSQESRSDGYTF.

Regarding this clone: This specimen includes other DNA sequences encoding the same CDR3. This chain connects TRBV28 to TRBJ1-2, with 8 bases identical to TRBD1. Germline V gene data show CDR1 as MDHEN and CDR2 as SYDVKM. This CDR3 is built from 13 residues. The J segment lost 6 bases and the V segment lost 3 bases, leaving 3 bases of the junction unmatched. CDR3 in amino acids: CASSLDRVHGYTF. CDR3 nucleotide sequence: TGTGCCAGCAGTTTGGACAGGGTCCATGGCTACACCTTC.

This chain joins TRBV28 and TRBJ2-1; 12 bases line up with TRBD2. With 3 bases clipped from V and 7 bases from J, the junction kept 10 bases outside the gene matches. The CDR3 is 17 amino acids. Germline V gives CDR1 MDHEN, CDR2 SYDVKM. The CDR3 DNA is TGTGCCAGCAGTTTGGGGAAACTAGCGGGAGGTAGTAATGAGCAGTTCTTC. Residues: CASSLGKLAGGSNEQFF.

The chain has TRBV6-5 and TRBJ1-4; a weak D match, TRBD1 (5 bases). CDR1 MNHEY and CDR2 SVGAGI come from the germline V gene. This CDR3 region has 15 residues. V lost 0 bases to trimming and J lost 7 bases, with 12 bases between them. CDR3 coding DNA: TGTGCCAGCAGTTACTCGGGCAGGGTGGGTGAAAAACTGTTTTTT. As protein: CASSYSGRVGEKLFF.

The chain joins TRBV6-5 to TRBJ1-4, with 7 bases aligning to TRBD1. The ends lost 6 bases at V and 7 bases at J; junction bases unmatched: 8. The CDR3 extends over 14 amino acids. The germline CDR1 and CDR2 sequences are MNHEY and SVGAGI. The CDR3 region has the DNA TGTGCCAGCAGGACCGGGACAGCGGCTGAAAAACTGTTTTTT. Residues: CASRTGTAAEKLFF.

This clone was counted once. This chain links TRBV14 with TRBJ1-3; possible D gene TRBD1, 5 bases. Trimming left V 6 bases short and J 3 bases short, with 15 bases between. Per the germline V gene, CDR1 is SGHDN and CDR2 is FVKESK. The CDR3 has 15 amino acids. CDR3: CASRRGSLSGNTIYF. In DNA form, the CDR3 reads TGTGCCAGCAGAAGGGGATCTCTGAGTGGAAACACCATATATTTT.

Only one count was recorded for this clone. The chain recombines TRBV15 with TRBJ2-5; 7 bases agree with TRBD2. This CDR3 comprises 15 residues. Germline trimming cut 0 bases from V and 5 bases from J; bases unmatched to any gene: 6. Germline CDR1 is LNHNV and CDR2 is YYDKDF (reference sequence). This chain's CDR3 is CATSRELARGETQYF. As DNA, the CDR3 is TGTGCCACCAGCAGAGAACTAGCGCGGGGGGAGACCCAGTACTTC.

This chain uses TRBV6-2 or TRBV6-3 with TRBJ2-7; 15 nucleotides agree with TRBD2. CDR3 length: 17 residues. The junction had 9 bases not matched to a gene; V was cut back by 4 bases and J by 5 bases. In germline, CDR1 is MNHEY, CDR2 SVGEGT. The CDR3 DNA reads TGTGCCAGCAGTTCCTGGACTAGCGGGAGGGCCAAGAACGAGCAGTACTTC. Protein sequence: CASSSWTSGRAKNEQYF.